The text below deals with one TCR beta chain. Only in-frame clones appear in the TCRdb table, and some are missing; sequencing was by immunoSEQ multiplex PCR. The sample includes some 180,000 clones, about 90% seen only once; the top ten take about 0.53%. The CDR3 sequence is 16 residues long. Germline V gene data show CDR1 as LNHDA and CDR2 as SQIVND (reference sequence). The V gene lost 3 bases and the J gene lost 7 bases, with 20 bases spanning the gap. The data were obtained in a study of T cell responses to AZD1222 COVID-19 vaccine. The TCR sequence derives from an adult in good health. The chain recombines TRBV19 with TRBJ2-3; D is ambiguous. Sequenced material: peripheral blood, taken on day 0 of AZD1222 vaccination. CDR3 loop: CASSILSGRMGNTQYF. The CDR3 nucleotides are TGTGCCAGTAGTATCCTATCCGGTCGAATGGGAAATACGCAGTATTTT. The whole variable domain, filled in from reference TRBV19 and TRBJ2-3, reads DGGITQSPKYLFRKEGQNVTLSCEQNLNHDAMYWYRQDPGQGLRLIYYSQIVNDFQKGDIAEGYSVSREKKESFPLTVTSAQKNPTAFYLCASSILSGRMGNTQYFGPGTRLTVL.